This TCR beta chain was retrieved from a study of naive and memory T cell subsets. The study, taken as a whole, reports: Over 90% of naive TCR sequences appeared only once, unlike memory subsets. Gini index rose across naive, CM, EM and EMRA in CD4 and CD8. A few larger clonotypes appeared in naive repertoires, especially CD8, possibly memory cells re-expressing CD45RA.

On this clonotype itself: As yet, its antigen is unknown.

Germline CDR1 MDHEN, CDR2 SYDVKM. This CDR3 contains 14 residues. Unmatched junction bases numbered 8, after V lost 8 bases and J lost 2 bases. The beta constant-region primer was an equimolar mix of two oligonucleotides covering TRBC1 and TRBC2. Nested alpha and beta constant-region primers with the SP2 primer drove four PCR rounds on ligated cDNA. Ligation attached a single-stranded oligonucleotide with a 12-nucleotide UMI and the SP2 primer to the cDNA 3' end. One entry per CDR3 protein results from TCRdb running MiXCR on the UMI-ligation and nested PCR reads. Seen here are around 140,000 distinct CDR3 sequences, approximately 24% observed once, and the top ten hold 0.11%.

Sequencing used naive CD4+ T cells from blood. The chain joins TRBV28 to TRBJ2-7, with 8 nucleotides matching TRBD2. This TCR was recovered from a human donor in good health. CDR3 sequence: CASRTTGRAYEQYF. The CDR3 DNA reads TGTGCCAGCCGGACTACCGGGAGGGCCTACGAGCAGTACTTC. Together with reference TRBV28 and TRBJ2-7, the CDR3 gives the full variable domain: DVKVTQSSRYLVKRTGEKVFLECVQDMDHENMFWYRQDPGLGLRLIYFSYDVKMKEKGDIPEGYSVSREKKERFSLILESASTNQTSMYLCASRTTGRAYEQYFGPGTRLTVT.